Following are 20 T cell receptor beta chains from one sample sequenced in a study of regulatory T cells in long-lasting Graves disease. As for time point: newly diagnosed GD, antithyroid drugs for less than 3 months. The TCR library was made from RNA extracted from PBMCs. Construction of TCR beta libraries relied on iRepertoire HTBI primers and on Arm-PCR targeting CDR3 regions. Using its own MiXCR run on the multiplex PCR reads, TCRdb lists one record per CDR3 protein. This table has around 400,000 distinct CDR3 sequences, around 15% appearing once. This specimen was peripheral blood mononuclear cells (PBMCs), taken at new diagnosis, from a patient treated with antithyroid drugs. The receptors derive from a female donor with Graves disease.

This clonotype was recorded at least ten times. V and J are TRBV7-9 and TRBJ2-5, with 7 bases lining up with TRBD2. The CDR3 extends over 15 amino acids. Germline CDR1 is SEHNR and CDR2 is FQNEAQ (reference sequence). After removal of 1 base from V and 3 bases from J, the junction contained 5 bases not matched to a gene. CDR3 in DNA: TGTGCCAGCAGCTTAGAACCGGGAGGAAAAGAGACCCAGTACTTC. Translating it yields CASSLEPGGKETQYF. Full variable domain (rest looked up from reference TRBV7-9 and TRBJ2-5): DTGVSQNPRHKITKRGQNVTFRCDPISEHNRLYWYRQTLGQGPEFLTYFQNEAQLEKSRLLSDRFSAERPKGSFSTLEIQRTEQGDSAMYLCASSLEPGGKETQYFGPGTRLLVL.

This clonotype was seen at least ten times. The chain carries TRBV7-3 and TRBJ2-3; the D gene could be TRBD1 or TRBD2 (5 bases each). There are 17 residues in the CDR3. Per the germline V gene, CDR1 is SGHTA and CDR2 is FQGTGA. The V end lost 5 bases, the J end lost 0 bases, and 18 bases lay between the germline ends. CDR3 in DNA: TGTGCCAGCAGCCCCCCCGGGGCAGGGTACAGCACAGATACGCAGTATTTT. It yields the protein CASSPPGAGYSTDTQYF. The variable domain in full, with the rest retrieved from reference TRBV7-3 and TRBJ2-3, is GAGVSQTPSNKVTEKGKYVELRCDPISGHTALYWYRQSLGQGPEFLIYFQGTGAADDSGLPNDRFFAVRPEGSVSTLKIQRTERGDSAVYLCASSPPGAGYSTDTQYFGPGTRLTVL.

This clonotype was recorded many times. The chain couples TRBV20-1 to TRBJ2-1; D not resolved. Germline values: CDR1 DFQATT, CDR2 SNEGSKA (reference sequence). Between the trimmed V and J ends, which lost 6 bases and 4 bases, there was a span of 19 bases. CDR3 size: 15 residues. CDR3 region: CSATSLVPPYNEQFF. CDR3 DNA: TGCAGTGCCACATCTCTAGTCCCCCCTTACAATGAGCAGTTCTTC.

This clonotype has a count of ten or more. The gene calls are TRBV19 and TRBJ1-5, with 9 bases aligning to TRBD1. V dropped 6 bases and J dropped 7; count of bases not matched to a gene: 4. Germline V gene data show CDR1 as LNHDA and CDR2 as SQIVND (reference sequence). CDR3 size: 13 residues. For the CDR3, the DNA is TGTGCCAGTAGAACGGACAGGGGACAGCCCCAGCATTTT. It translates to CASRTDRGQPQHF.

The table lists this clonotype with many counts. The chain uses TRBV7-9 and TRBJ2-7; 7 bases match TRBD2. The germline CDR1 and CDR2 sequences are SEHNR and FQNEAQ (reference sequence). This CDR3 has 16 amino acids. J was trimmed by 5 bases and V by 5 bases; bases with no gene match: 15. CDR3 nucleotides: TGTGCCAGCAGCACCCCGAGGGGCGGGAGTAGACACGAGCAGTACTTC. It is translated as CASSTPRGGSRHEQYF.

A few counts support this clonotype. This sequence joins TRBV19 and TRBJ1-2, with 8 bases lining up with TRBD1. The CDR3 runs to 15 residues. Trimming took 5 bases from V and 4 from J; bases not matched to a gene: 9. Germline V gene sequence: CDR1 LNHDA, CDR2 SQIVND (reference sequence). In DNA, the CDR3 is TGTGCCAGTAGTTCCCTGCAGGGGGCCGTCTATGGCTACACCTTC. Its protein is CASSSLQGAVYGYTF.

The rearrangement links TRBV5-1 to TRBJ1-2, with D uncertain. Germline lookup yields CDR1 SGHRS and CDR2 YFSETQ. The CDR3 is made up of 14 amino acids. V was shortened by 4 bases and J by 2 bases, with 12 bases between the two germline ends. Written as DNA, the CDR3 is TGCGCCAGCAGCGAACGGGAAAACAACTATGGCTACACCTTC. This encodes CASSERENNYGYTF.

This clonotype was detected a few times. The CDR3 does not end in the conserved phenylalanine or tryptophan, so this is likely a read error. This chain uses TRBV2 with TRBJ1-1; no firm D call. Trimming left V 3 bases short and J 1 base short, with 6 bases between. This CDR3 contains 13 residues. CDR1 is SNHLY, CDR2 FYNNEI, per germline. CDR3 amino acids: CASSEGGNTEAFL. The CDR3 DNA reads as TGTGCCAGCAGTGAGGGAGGGAACACTGAAGCTTTCCTT.

With respect to this clonotype: A read error may be the cause here, since a much bigger clone is one base away. The chain joins TRBV20-1 to TRBJ2-7; 7 nucleotides match TRBD1. Losses at the gene ends were 6 bases for V and 4 bases for J; bases not matched to a gene: 18. The CDR3 extends over 16 amino acids. CDR1 is DFQATT and CDR2 is SNEGSKA in the germline V gene (reference sequence). CDR3 DNA: TGCAGTGCCTCAACACGCACCGGGACAGAGGCATACGAGCAGTACTTC. Translation gives CSASTRTGTEAYEQYF.

This clonotype was found many times. The V call is TRBV2, the J call TRBJ1-2, with D hard to call. CDR3 length equals 13 residues. Trimming left V 6 bases short and J 2 bases short, with 10 bases between. Germline V gives CDR1 SNHLY, CDR2 FYNNEI. The CDR3 sequence: CASSGLINYGYTF. The CDR3 coding sequence is TGTGCCAGCAGCGGACTGATCAACTATGGCTACACCTTC.

This clonotype has a count of ten or more. V is TRBV27 and J is TRBJ1-5; 8 bases agree with TRBD1. J was trimmed by 7 bases and V by 2 bases; bases with no gene match: 7. The germline V gene encodes CDR1 MNHEY and CDR2 SMNVEV (reference sequence). This CDR3 region has 15 residues. CDR3 sequence (DNA): TGTGCCAGCAGTTTAAATCCAGGGGGCAGACAGCCCCAGCATTTT. The encoded protein is CASSLNPGGRQPQHF.

This clonotype was counted many times. The chain is built from TRBV18 and TRBJ2-1; D is ambiguous. The CDR3 has 15 amino acids. The germline V and J ends were trimmed by 3 bases and 6 bases, with 15 bases remaining between them. Germline assignment: CDR1 KGHSH and CDR2 LQKENI. The CDR3 spells CASSPPRLPLNEQFF. DNA of the CDR3: TGTGCCAGCTCACCGCCGAGACTCCCCCTCAATGAGCAGTTCTTC.

This clonotype was detected many times. This chain joins TRBV6-1 and TRBJ1-5; D may be TRBD1 (6 bases). Germline V lookup: CDR1 MNHNS, CDR2 SASEGT. V lost 10 bases to trimming and J lost 2 bases, with 18 bases between them. The CDR3 contains 15 residues. CDR3 in amino acids: CAIAEWGLGNQPQHF. The DNA of the CDR3 is TGTGCCATCGCGGAGTGGGGGCTGGGCAATCAGCCCCAGCATTTT.

This clonotype has a handful of counts. The rearrangement uses TRBV3-1 and TRBJ2-3; TRBD2 might be the D (5 bases). Germline V gene data show CDR1 as LGHDT and CDR2 as YNNKEL (reference sequence). CDR3 length: 18 residues. With 0 bases removed from V and 2 bases from J, the gap between germline ends came to 18 bases. CDR3 residues: CASSQEWGAGNLTDTQYF. CDR3 bases: TGTGCCAGCAGCCAAGAATGGGGTGCCGGGAACCTCACAGATACGCAGTATTTT.

This clonotype was observed at least ten times. The rearrangement uses TRBV4-3 and TRBJ2-4; 11 bases agree with TRBD2. The V segment lost 0 bases and the J segment 9 bases; nucleotides outside the gene matches: 4. Germline V lookup: CDR1 LGHNA, CDR2 YSLEER. This CDR3 is 15 amino acids long. The CDR3 loop reads CASSQERLAGSIQYF. The CDR3 coding sequence is TGCGCCAGCAGCCAAGAGAGACTAGCGGGGAGCATTCAGTACTTC.

This clonotype was observed many times. The J gene is TRBJ1-1, the V gene TRBV5-6; D call uncertain. Trimming took off 4 bases at V and 5 bases at J, with 15 bases between the two ends. The germline V gene encodes CDR1 SGHDT and CDR2 YYEEEE. CDR3 length equals 14 residues. The chain's CDR3 is CASSLGPGRTEAFF. The CDR3 DNA sequence: TGTGCCAGCAGCCTGGGCCCGGGGAGGACTGAAGCTTTCTTT.

This clonotype was recorded many times. The chain employs TRBV25-1 and TRBJ1-2, with 7 bases matching TRBD1. Trimming at V came to 2 bases and at J to 7 bases, leaving 7 bases not matched to a gene. The germline V gene encodes CDR1 MGHDK and CDR2 SYGVNS. CDR3 length: 14 amino acids. The CDR3 spells CASSELPDRAGYTF. The DNA for the CDR3 is TGTGCCAGCAGTGAACTTCCCGACAGGGCTGGCTACACCTTC.

This clonotype was found many times. This chain joins TRBV20-1 and TRBJ2-1; perhaps TRBD2 as D (6 bases). The CDR3 consists of 16 residues. V gave up 5 bases and J gave up 0 bases, with 17 bases separating them. Germline CDR1 DFQATT, CDR2 SNEGSKA (reference sequence). The CDR3 protein is CSAPLGLPSSYNEQFF. The CDR3 DNA reads as TGCAGTGCTCCACTGGGACTTCCGAGCTCCTACAATGAGCAGTTCTTC.

This clonotype was detected many times. V and J are TRBV20-1 and TRBJ2-2; 10 nucleotides agree with TRBD1. The CDR3 covers 14 residues. CDR1 and CDR2 (germline): DFQATT, SNEGSKA (reference sequence). V dropped 5 bases and J dropped 6; count of bases not matched to a gene: 6. The CDR3 DNA sequence: TGCAGTGCTCGGCCCGGGACAGGGGCCGGGGAGCTGTTTTTT. Protein sequence: CSARPGTGAGELFF.

This clonotype was seen ten or more times. V gene TRBV7-9 combines with J gene TRBJ2-4; D is unresolved. This CDR3 is built from 19 residues. CDR1 SEHNR and CDR2 FQNEAQ come from the germline V gene (reference sequence). V shed 0 bases and J shed 3 bases, with 21 bases lying between them. The DNA for the CDR3 is TGTGCCAGCAGCTTAGCCCAACACACCGATAAGATGAGCAAAAACATTCAGTACTTC. Translated: CASSLAQHTDKMSKNIQYF.